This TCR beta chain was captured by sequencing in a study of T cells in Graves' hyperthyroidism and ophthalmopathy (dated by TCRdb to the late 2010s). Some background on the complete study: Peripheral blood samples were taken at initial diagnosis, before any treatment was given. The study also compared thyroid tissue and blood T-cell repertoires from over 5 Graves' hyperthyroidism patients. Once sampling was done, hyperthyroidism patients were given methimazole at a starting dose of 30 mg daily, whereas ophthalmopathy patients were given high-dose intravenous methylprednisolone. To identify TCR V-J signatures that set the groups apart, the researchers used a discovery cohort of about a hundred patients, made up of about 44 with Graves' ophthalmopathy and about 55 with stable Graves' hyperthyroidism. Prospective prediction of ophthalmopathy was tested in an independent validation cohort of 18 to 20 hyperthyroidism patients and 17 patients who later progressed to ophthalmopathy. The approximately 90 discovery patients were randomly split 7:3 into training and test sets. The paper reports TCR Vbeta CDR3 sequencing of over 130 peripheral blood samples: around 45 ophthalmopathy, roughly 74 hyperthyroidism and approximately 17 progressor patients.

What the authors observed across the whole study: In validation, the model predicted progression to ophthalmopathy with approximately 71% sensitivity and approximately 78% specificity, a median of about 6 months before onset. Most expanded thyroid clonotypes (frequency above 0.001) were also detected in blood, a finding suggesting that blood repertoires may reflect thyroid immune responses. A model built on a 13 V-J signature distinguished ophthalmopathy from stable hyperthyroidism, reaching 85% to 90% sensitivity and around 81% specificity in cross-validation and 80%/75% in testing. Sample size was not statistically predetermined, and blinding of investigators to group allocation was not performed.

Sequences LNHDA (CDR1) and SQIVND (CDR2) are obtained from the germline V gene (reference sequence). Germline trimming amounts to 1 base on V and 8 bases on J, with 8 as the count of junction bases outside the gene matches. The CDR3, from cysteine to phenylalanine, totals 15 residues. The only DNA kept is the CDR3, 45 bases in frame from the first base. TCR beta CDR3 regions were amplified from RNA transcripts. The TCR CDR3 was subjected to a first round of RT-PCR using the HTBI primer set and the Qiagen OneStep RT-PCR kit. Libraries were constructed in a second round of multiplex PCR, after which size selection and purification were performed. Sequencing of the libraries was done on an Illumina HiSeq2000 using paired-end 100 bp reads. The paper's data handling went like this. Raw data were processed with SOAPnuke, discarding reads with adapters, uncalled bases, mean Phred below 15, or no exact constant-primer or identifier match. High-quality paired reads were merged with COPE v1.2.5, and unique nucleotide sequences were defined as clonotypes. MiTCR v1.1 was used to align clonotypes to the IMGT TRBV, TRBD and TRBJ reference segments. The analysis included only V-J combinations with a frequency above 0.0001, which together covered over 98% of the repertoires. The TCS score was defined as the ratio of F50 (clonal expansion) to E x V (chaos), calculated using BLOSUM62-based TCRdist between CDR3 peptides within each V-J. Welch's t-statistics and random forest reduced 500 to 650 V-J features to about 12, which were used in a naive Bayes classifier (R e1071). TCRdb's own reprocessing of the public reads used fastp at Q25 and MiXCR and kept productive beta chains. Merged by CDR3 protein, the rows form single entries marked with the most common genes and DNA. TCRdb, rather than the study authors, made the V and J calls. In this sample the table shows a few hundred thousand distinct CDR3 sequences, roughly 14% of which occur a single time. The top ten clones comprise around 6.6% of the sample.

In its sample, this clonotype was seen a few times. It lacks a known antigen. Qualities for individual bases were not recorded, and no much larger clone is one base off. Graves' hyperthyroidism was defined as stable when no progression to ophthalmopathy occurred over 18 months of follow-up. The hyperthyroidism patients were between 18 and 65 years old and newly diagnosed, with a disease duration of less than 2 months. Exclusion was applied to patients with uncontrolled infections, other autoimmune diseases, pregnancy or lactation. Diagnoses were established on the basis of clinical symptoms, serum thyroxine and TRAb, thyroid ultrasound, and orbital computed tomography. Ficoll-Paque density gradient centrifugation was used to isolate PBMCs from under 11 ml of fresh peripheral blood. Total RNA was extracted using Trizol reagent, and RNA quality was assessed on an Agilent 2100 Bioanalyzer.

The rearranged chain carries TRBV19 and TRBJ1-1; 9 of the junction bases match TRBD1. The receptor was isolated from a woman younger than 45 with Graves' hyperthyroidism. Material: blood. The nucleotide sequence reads TGTGCCAGTAGTATAGTACAGGGGGCATTAAGAGAAGCTTTCTTT. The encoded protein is CASSIVQGALREAFF.